Shown below are 27 T cell receptor beta chains from a single sample sequenced in a study of cytomegalovirus exposure and HLA in healthy donors. With 60 Vbeta and 13 Jbeta primers, the PCR was carried out. Sequenced by immunoSEQ multiplex PCR; TCRdb stores in-frame clones only, minus some. This sample's clone table lists 100,000 to 150,000 clones. The sample was PBMCs. The receptors come from a man aged 18-30 years in good health and CMV-seronegative.

The chain carries TRBV13 and TRBJ1-3, with 7 positions matching TRBD1. Germline trimming cut 3 bases from V and 0 bases from J; bases unmatched to any gene: 11. Germline V gene sequence: CDR1 PRHDT, CDR2 FYEKMQ (reference sequence). The CDR3 is 18 amino acids. The CDR3 protein is CASSLGGQNLYSGNTIYF. In nucleotides, the CDR3 is TGTGCCAGCAGCTTGGGGGGACAGAACCTTTACTCTGGAAACACCATATATTTT.

This chain uses TRBV28 with TRBJ1-2, with TRBD1 identical over 7 bases. The germline gives CDR1 MDHEN, CDR2 SYDVKM. The CDR3 totals 15 residues. V shed 3 bases and J 4 bases; nucleotides not matched to a gene: 8. In DNA form, the CDR3 reads TGTGCCAGCAGTTTTTCAGGGGGAGGACCCTATGGCTACACCTTC. It codes for CASSFSGGGPYGYTF.

The J gene is TRBJ1-2, the V gene TRBV11-2; D is undetermined. The CDR3 is 15 residues long. Trimming removed 0 bases from V and 4 bases from J, with 12 bases in between. CDR1 is SGHAT, CDR2 FQNNGV, per germline. CDR3 sequence (DNA): TGTGCCAGCAGCTTAGATCTGACATCTGCCTATGGCTACACCTTC. Translation: CASSLDLTSAYGYTF.

The chain uses TRBV27 and TRBJ1-5; 8 nucleotides agree with TRBD1. Germline CDR1 reads MNHEY; CDR2 reads SMNVEV (reference sequence). V gave up 3 bases and J gave up 2 bases; unmatched junction bases: 3. The CDR3 runs 15 residues. The chain's CDR3 is CASSLGGQGNQPQHF. The CDR3 DNA follows: TGTGCCAGCAGTTTGGGGGGACAGGGCAATCAGCCCCAGCATTTT.

The chain uses TRBV10-3 and TRBJ2-3; a possible D gene is TRBD2 (5 bases). The CDR3 sequence is 16 residues long. V was shortened by 4 bases and J by 6 bases, with 20 bases between the two germline ends. The germline gives CDR1 ENHRY, CDR2 SYGVKD. CDR3 sequence (DNA): TGTGCCATCAGTGGACCCACCCCCCCGGGGTCTGATACGCAGTATTTT. The encoded protein is CAISGPTPPGSDTQYF.

The CDR3 sequence: CASSPPGTGTTYEQYF. CDR3 DNA: TGTGCCAGCTCACCACCGGGGACAGGTACAACCTACGAGCAGTACTTC. This chain links TRBV18 with TRBJ2-7, with TRBD1 matching 8 bases. Germline V gene lookup returns CDR1 KGHSH and CDR2 LQKENI. With V trimmed by 0 bases and J by 2 bases, 6 bases remained unmatched. CDR3 length: 16 amino acids. Supplemented by reference TRBV18 and TRBJ2-7, the full variable domain reads NAGVMQNPRHLVRRRGQEARLRCSPMKGHSHVYWYRQLPEEGLKFMVYLQKENIIDESGMPKERFSAEFPKEGPSILRIQQVVRGDSAAYFCASSPPGTGTTYEQYFGPGTRLTVT.

CDR3 DNA sequence: TGTGCCAGCAGCTTAGTACCGGGGACAGGTTTCTACGAGCAGTACTTC. It specifies CASSLVPGTGFYEQYF. This rearrangement joins TRBV11-2 to TRBJ2-7; 8 bases map to TRBD1. V shed 1 base, J shed 3 bases, and the junction held 8 bases outside the gene matches. The CDR3 is made up of 16 amino acids. CDR1 is SGHAT, CDR2 FQNNGV, per germline.

The V gene is TRBV11-3, the J gene TRBJ1-3; 9 nucleotides agree with TRBD1. Germline assignment: CDR1 SGHNT and CDR2 YENEEA. This CDR3 region has 16 residues. V shed 5 bases and J 5 bases; nucleotides not matched to a gene: 10. CDR3 nucleotide sequence: TGTGCCAGCAGCCTTGGACAGGGGCTTTTCCGAAACACCATATATTTT. This sequence encodes CASSLGQGLFRNTIYF.

The V and J genes are TRBV28 and TRBJ2-3; 7 bases map to TRBD1. The germline gives CDR1 MDHEN, CDR2 SYDVKM. The CDR3 is made up of 15 amino acids. The V and J ends lost 1 base and 4 bases, in that order; junction bases with no gene match: 5. The CDR3 sequence is CASSLFSDRADTQYF. The CDR3 DNA reads TGTGCCAGCAGTTTATTTTCAGACAGGGCAGATACGCAGTATTTT.

This chain uses TRBV5-1 with TRBJ2-7, with TRBD1 as a possible D gene (5 bases). V was trimmed by 0 bases and J by 5 bases, leaving 12 bases between them. The CDR3 runs to 14 residues. Germline values: CDR1 SGHRS, CDR2 YFSETQ. Written as DNA, the CDR3 is TGCGCCAGCAGCTTGGTTTCAGGGAAGAACGAGCAGTACTTC. It is translated as CASSLVSGKNEQYF.

The V call is TRBV7-2, the J call TRBJ2-5; TRBD2 matches 9 bases. This CDR3 has 15 residues. With 4 bases clipped from V and 7 bases from J, the junction kept 10 bases outside the gene matches. CDR1 is SGHTA, CDR2 FQGNSA, per germline. The CDR3 loop is CASSSTGTAGGTQYF. The CDR3 DNA sequence: TGTGCCAGCAGCTCTACCGGGACAGCGGGAGGGACCCAGTACTTC.

The rearrangement uses TRBV18 and TRBJ1-3; D not resolved. CDR1 is KGHSH and CDR2 is LQKENI in the germline V gene. The CDR3 totals 13 residues. V lost 4 bases and J lost 6, with 10 bases in between. For the CDR3, the DNA is TGTGCCAGCTCACAGTCCCGGGTAAACACCATATATTTT. Translating gives CASSQSRVNTIYF.

This chain uses TRBV28 with TRBJ2-4, with TRBD1 matching 7 bases. The V gene's germline CDR1 is MDHEN and CDR2 SYDVKM. V lost 5 bases and J lost 0; bases outside the gene matches: 13. The CDR3 sequence is 18 residues long. CDR3 in DNA: TGTGCCAGCAGTCTCGGGACAGCTCGGAACCGAGCCAAAAACATTCAGTACTTC. This gives the protein CASSLGTARNRAKNIQYF. Full variable domain (rest looked up from reference TRBV28 and TRBJ2-4): DVKVTQSSRYLVKRTGEKVFLECVQDMDHENMFWYRQDPGLGLRLIYFSYDVKMKEKGDIPEGYSVSREKKERFSLILESASTNQTSMYLCASSLGTARNRAKNIQYFGAGTRLSVL.

V and J are TRBV21-1 and TRBJ2-7; the table's D call of TRBD1 was not tested on the DNA. TRBV21-1 is reported as a pseudogene. The CDR3 sequence is 16 residues long. The CDR3 sequence is CASSKNGDRGFYEQYF. The CDR3 nucleotides are TGTGCCAGCAGCAAAAACGGGGACAGAGGTTTCTACGAGCAGTACTTC.

This chain uses TRBV25-1 with TRBJ2-7; 10 positions match TRBD2. V lost 2 bases and J lost 5; bases outside the gene matches: 9. Looked up from germline, CDR1 is MGHDK and CDR2 is SYGVNS. This CDR3 has 16 residues. The CDR3 loop is CASSEEESGRVDEQYF. The DNA of the CDR3 is TGTGCCAGCAGTGAAGAGGAGAGCGGGAGGGTCGACGAGCAGTACTTC.

The chain uses TRBV11-1 and TRBJ2-3; D not resolved. The CDR3 consists of 13 residues. Germline assignment: CDR1 SGHAT and CDR2 FQDESV (reference sequence). Trimming stripped 0 bases from V and 6 bases from J, with 7 bases between. The CDR3 here is CASSLALRDTQYF. The CDR3 nucleotides read TGTGCCAGCAGCTTAGCGCTGAGGGATACGCAGTATTTT.

The rearrangement links TRBV9 to TRBJ2-5, with D perhaps TRBD2 (6 bases). This CDR3 is 16 amino acids long. Germline V gives CDR1 SGDLS, CDR2 YYNGEE. V was cut by 4 bases and J by 5 bases, with 21 bases left in between. The CDR3 is CASSPPPGGNRETQYF. The CDR3 coding sequence is TGTGCCAGCAGCCCGCCCCCCGGGGGTAACAGGGAGACCCAGTACTTC. Complete variable domain (other parts from reference TRBV9 and TRBJ2-5): DSGVTQTPKHLITATGQRVTLRCSPRSGDLSVYWYQQSLDQGLQFLIQYYNGEERAKGNILERFSAQQFPDLHSELNLSSLELGDSALYFCASSPPPGGNRETQYFGPGTRLLVL.

The CDR3 reads CASSESGGLFYGYTF. The CDR3 DNA follows: TGTGCCAGCAGTGAATCCGGGGGGTTGTTCTATGGCTACACCTTC. This chain links TRBV25-1 with TRBJ1-2; D perhaps matches TRBD1 (5 bases). Trimming cost V 1 base and J 4 bases, with 13 bases left between them. There are 15 residues in the CDR3. Germline assignment: CDR1 MGHDK and CDR2 SYGVNS.

V is TRBV5-6 and J is TRBJ1-6; D uncertain. The CDR3 sequence is 12 residues long. Trimming pared 0 bases from V and 13 bases from J, leaving 8 bases between. From germline, CDR1 is SGHDT and CDR2 YYEEEE. The DNA for the CDR3 is TGTGCCAGCAGCTTGGGGTCCAGGCCCCTCCACTTT. Translating gives CASSLGSRPLHF.

The rearrangement links TRBV18 to TRBJ1-1; the match to TRBD1 covers 8 bases. The germline V gene encodes CDR1 KGHSH and CDR2 LQKENI. This CDR3 spans 16 amino acids. The V and J ends lost 3 bases and 0 bases, in that order; junction bases with no gene match: 6. This chain's CDR3 is CASSPLTGDMNTEAFF. The CDR3, as DNA: TGTGCCAGCTCACCTTTGACAGGGGACATGAACACTGAAGCTTTCTTT. Combining the CDR3 with reference TRBV18 and TRBJ1-1 gives the whole variable domain NAGVMQNPRHLVRRRGQEARLRCSPMKGHSHVYWYRQLPEEGLKFMVYLQKENIIDESGMPKERFSAEFPKEGPSILRIQQVVRGDSAAYFCASSPLTGDMNTEAFFGQGTRLTVV.

The chain carries TRBV7-2 and TRBJ1-5, with unresolved D. V lost 1 base and J 6 bases, leaving 4 bases between the germline ends. Per the germline V gene, CDR1 is SGHTA and CDR2 is FQGNSA. The CDR3 extends over 12 amino acids. In DNA form, the CDR3 reads TGTGCCAGCAGCTTAGGCAGTCAGCCCCAGCATTTT. The encoded protein is CASSLGSQPQHF.

The chain is built from TRBV28 and TRBJ1-4, with 10 bases that match TRBD1. Germline V lookup: CDR1 MDHEN, CDR2 SYDVKM. The CDR3 is made up of 16 amino acids. J was trimmed by 0 bases and V by 6 bases; bases with no gene match: 4. CDR3: CASRGQGIATNEKLFF. The CDR3, as DNA: TGTGCCAGCAGGGGACAGGGGATAGCAACTAATGAAAAACTGTTTTTT.

DNA of the CDR3: TGTGCCAGCAGTCTTTTCCAGGGCTCTGGGGCCAACGTCCTGACTTTC. The encoded protein is CASSLFQGSGANVLTF. This rearrangement joins TRBV27 to TRBJ2-6; weak D call: TRBD1 (5 bases). This CDR3 has 16 amino acids. Germline loops: CDR1 MNHEY, CDR2 SMNVEV (reference sequence). V lost 5 bases and J 0 bases, leaving 11 bases between the germline ends.

The rearrangement links TRBV7-9 to TRBJ2-1; TRBD2 aligns across 16 bases. The ends lost 5 bases at V and 9 bases at J; junction bases unmatched: 10. The CDR3 covers 17 residues. Germline V gives CDR1 SEHNR, CDR2 FQNEAQ (reference sequence). Written as DNA, the CDR3 is TGTGCCAGCAGCCCAAATCCCGGGACTAGCGGGAGGGGTGAGCAGTTCTTC. It yields the protein CASSPNPGTSGRGEQFF.

This sequence joins TRBV18 and TRBJ2-3; the match to TRBD2 covers 9 bases. Germline loops: CDR1 KGHSH, CDR2 LQKENI. With V trimmed by 3 bases and J by 2 bases, 9 bases remained unmatched. The CDR3 extends over 17 amino acids. CDR3 DNA: TGTGCCAGCTCACCTCTCCCCCTAGCGGGGAACACAGATACGCAGTATTTT. It specifies CASSPLPLAGNTDTQYF.

The V and J genes are TRBV15 and TRBJ1-1; perhaps TRBD1 as D (6 bases). Germline V gene sequence: CDR1 LNHNV, CDR2 YYDKDF (reference sequence). The CDR3 is made up of 14 amino acids. V was pared by 0 bases and J by 5 bases, with 10 bases between. CDR3 sequence reads: CATSREGGTTEAFF. DNA for the CDR3: TGTGCCACCAGCAGAGAAGGTGGGACAACTGAAGCTTTCTTT. Supplemented by reference TRBV15 and TRBJ1-1, the full variable domain reads DAMVIQNPRYQVTQFGKPVTLSCSQTLNHNVMYWYQQKSSQAPKLLFHYYDKDFNNEADTPDNFQSRRPNTSFCFLDIRSPGLGDTAMYLCATSREGGTTEAFFGQGTRLTVV.

The chain couples TRBV6-1 to TRBJ1-6; weak D call: TRBD1 (5 bases). CDR1 and CDR2 (germline): MNHNS, SASEGT. V was shortened by 6 bases and J by 9 bases, with 15 bases between the two germline ends. The CDR3 is 14 amino acids. The CDR3 nucleotides read TGTGCCAGCAGAATCGCAGGGCTTGGTTCACCCCTCCACTTT. Protein sequence: CASRIAGLGSPLHF.